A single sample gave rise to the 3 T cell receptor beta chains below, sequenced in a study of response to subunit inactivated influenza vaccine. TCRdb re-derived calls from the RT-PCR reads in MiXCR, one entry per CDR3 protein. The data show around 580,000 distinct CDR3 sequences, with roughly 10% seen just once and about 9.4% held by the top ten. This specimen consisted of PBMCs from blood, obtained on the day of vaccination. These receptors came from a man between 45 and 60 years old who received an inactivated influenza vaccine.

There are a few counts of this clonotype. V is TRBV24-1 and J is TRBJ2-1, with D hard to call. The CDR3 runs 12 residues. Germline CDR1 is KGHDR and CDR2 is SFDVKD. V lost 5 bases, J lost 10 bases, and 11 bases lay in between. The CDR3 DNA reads TGTGCCACCAGTGTGGTAGCCGGCGAGCAGTTCTTC. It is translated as CATSVVAGEQFF.

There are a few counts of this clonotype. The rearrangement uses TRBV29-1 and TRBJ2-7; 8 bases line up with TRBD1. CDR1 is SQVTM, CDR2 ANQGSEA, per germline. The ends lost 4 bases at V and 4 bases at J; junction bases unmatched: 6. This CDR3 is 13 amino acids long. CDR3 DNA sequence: TGCAGCGTTGCCAAGGACAGGGCGTACGAGCAGTACTTC. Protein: CSVAKDRAYEQYF.

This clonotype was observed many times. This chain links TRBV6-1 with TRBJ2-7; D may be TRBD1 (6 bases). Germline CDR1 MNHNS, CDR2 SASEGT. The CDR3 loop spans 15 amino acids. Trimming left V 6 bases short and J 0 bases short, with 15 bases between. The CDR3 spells CASRPDRISSYEQYF. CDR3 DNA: TGTGCCAGCAGACCCGACAGGATAAGCTCCTACGAGCAGTACTTC.